There are a few counts of the clone carrying this T cell receptor beta chain. No antigen is known for it. The sample belongs to a study of T cells after yellow fever vaccination. General study points: Weaker overall, the secondary response nonetheless peaked faster (day 5 versus 15). Reappearing after the booster were most of the clones from primary vaccination (roughly 96% CD4, 85% to 90% CD8).

TCRdb used MiXCR to reprocess the 5' RACE reads, holding one entry per CDR3 protein. The sample lists around 250,000 distinct CDR3 sequences; 6.9% were seen once. Germline V gene sequence: CDR1 LNHNV, CDR2 YYDKDF (reference sequence). V was cut by 2 bases and J by 4 bases, with 14 bases left in between. The CDR3 has 15 amino acids. The chain uses TRBV15 and TRBJ1-2; D may be TRBD1 (5 bases). The specimen comprised CD4+ T cells sorted from PBMCs, sampled 15 days after the yellow fever booster vaccination. The receptor was isolated from a young man who received the YFV17D yellow fever vaccine. CDR3 in DNA: TGTGCCACCAGCAGACAGTGGGACCGAAGCTATGGCTACACCTTC. Protein product: CATSRQWDRSYGYTF.